The present TCR beta chain was sequenced within a study of shared clonotypes between healthy human individuals. Study background: The study used three CD4 naive, three CD4 memory, two CD8 naive and one CD8 memory plate per donor. Study results and limitations: It was anticipated that sequencing depth would influence how many clonotypes donors shared. Naive CD4 clonotypes were shared across several donors at roughly 4.6%.

Terminally differentiated effector memory CD45RA+ cells were excluded by CCR7 positive selection of CD45RO-negative cells. Points on this clone: Its specificity is not known.

The protocol was immunoSEQ multiplex PCR, while the TCRdb copy is restricted to in-frame clones and leaves out a portion. The sample yields under 600,000 clones, 95% to 98% seen once. This clonotype was obtained from a man aged 25 to 40 in good health. Sequenced sample: naive CD8+ T cells sorted from blood.

CDR3: CASSLSPLAGELFF. The CDR3 DNA sequence: TGTGCCAGCAGTTTATCACCCCTTGCCGGGGAGCTGTTTTTT. The genes are TRBV27 and TRBJ2-2; D is uncertain. In germline, CDR1 is MNHEY, CDR2 SMNVEV (reference sequence). The V gene lost 0 bases and the J gene lost 6 bases, with 8 bases spanning the gap. This CDR3 comprises 14 residues.